A single sample is the source of the 29 T cell receptor beta chains below, sequenced in a study of blood T cells in healthy people across ages. PCR was performed a second time for roughly 7 to 11 cycles using a sample-barcoded 5' primer and a J-beta primer mix. TCRdb independently ran MiXCR on the 5' RACE reads; one entry per CDR3 protein. This sample carries 650,000 to 900,000 distinct CDR3 sequences, 62% of them seen once, and the ten largest clones take 25% to 35%. The specimen was blood. Receptors were obtained from a man aged 30-40 years in good health.

The chain carries TRBV4-3 and TRBJ2-3; 11 positions agree with TRBD2. Germline V gives CDR1 LGHNA, CDR2 YSLEER. J lost 4 bases, V lost 1 base, and 10 bases had no gene match. The CDR3 runs to 18 residues. DNA for the CDR3: TGCGCCAGCAGCCAAGCGGAAATAGCGGGGGGGCGTGCAGATACGCAGTATTTT. This gives the protein CASSQAEIAGGRADTQYF.

V gene TRBV20-1 combines with J gene TRBJ2-3; D call uncertain. The germline V gene has CDR1 DFQATT and CDR2 SNEGSKA (reference sequence). V lost 0 bases and J lost 6, with 22 bases in between. The CDR3 runs to 17 residues. The CDR3 reads CSAREITLAVALDTQYF. The DNA for the CDR3 is TGCAGTGCTAGAGAGATAACCTTGGCGGTGGCCCTCGATACGCAGTATTTT.

This rearrangement joins TRBV4-2 to TRBJ1-2; the D gene is possibly TRBD1 (6 bases). CDR1 and CDR2 (germline): LGHNA, YNFKEQ. This CDR3 has 15 amino acids. Trimming left V 5 bases short and J 4 bases short, with 17 bases between. The CDR3 spells CASSDRDTRSYGYTF. CDR3 nucleotides: TGTGCCAGCAGCGACCGGGACACTCGATCCTATGGCTACACCTTC.

The rearrangement uses TRBV3-1 and TRBJ2-5; a possible D gene is TRBD2 (6 bases). From germline, CDR1 is LGHDT and CDR2 YNNKEL (reference sequence). The V and J ends lost 0 bases and 6 bases respectively, with 14 bases between them. The CDR3 runs 15 residues. In nucleotides, the CDR3 is TGTGCCAGCAGCCAAGATAGTCTAGCGAGGCAGACCCAGTACTTC. It encodes CASSQDSLARQTQYF.

The chain recombines TRBV24-1 with TRBJ2-1; no clear D gene. CDR1 KGHDR and CDR2 SFDVKD come from the germline V gene. Trimming pared 3 bases from V and 1 base from J, leaving 6 bases between. The CDR3 is made up of 14 amino acids. CDR3 protein: CATSDRQSYNEQFF. CDR3 nucleotide sequence: TGTGCCACCAGTGATAGACAATCCTACAATGAGCAGTTCTTC.

This clonotype was observed a single time. CDR3 protein: CATSRDVGRNYGYTF. For the CDR3, the DNA is TGTGCCACCAGCAGAGATGTGGGACGCAACTATGGCTACACCTTC. The chain carries TRBV15 and TRBJ1-2, with D possibly TRBD1 on 5 matching bases. V lost 0 bases and J lost 2, with 10 bases in between. Germline V lookup: CDR1 LNHNV, CDR2 YYDKDF (reference sequence). The CDR3 has 15 residues.

The chain recombines TRBV7-3 with TRBJ2-7; D uncertain. Trimming stripped 1 base from V and 1 base from J, with 8 bases between. The CDR3 has 14 residues. Looked up from germline, CDR1 is SGHTA and CDR2 is FQGTGA. CDR3 in amino acids: CASSLMAESYEQYF. In nucleotides, the CDR3 is TGTGCCAGCAGCTTAATGGCAGAATCCTACGAGCAGTACTTC.

This chain connects TRBV7-2 to TRBJ2-1; D is unresolved. This CDR3 contains 13 residues. CDR1 and CDR2 (germline): SGHTA, FQGNSA. Between the trimmed V and J ends, which lost 7 bases and 4 bases, there was a span of 11 bases. Here the CDR3 reads CASTYQRYNEQFF. The CDR3 DNA follows: TGTGCCAGCACCTACCAAAGGTACAATGAGCAGTTCTTC.

This clonotype turned up a few times. The V and J genes are TRBV2 and TRBJ2-4, with D perhaps matching TRBD1 (6 bases). From germline, CDR1 is SNHLY and CDR2 FYNNEI. V lost 6 bases, J lost 9 bases, and 15 bases lay in between. This CDR3 has 13 residues. The CDR3 nucleotides are TGTGCCAGCAGGGTTACAGGGCACGGCATTCAGTACTTC. Amino acids: CASRVTGHGIQYF.

The chain couples TRBV6-2 or TRBV6-3 to TRBJ2-7; D is unclear. This CDR3 contains 13 residues. V lost 6 bases to trimming and J lost 8 bases, with 17 bases between them. The germline V gene encodes CDR1 MNHEY and CDR2 SVGEGT. CDR3 sequence (DNA): TGTGCCAGCAGCCCCTCTTCCCTTACGAAGCAGTACTTC. Amino acid sequence: CASSPSSLTKQYF.

In its sample, this clonotype was seen a few times. Compared with germline, one end of the junction differs, possibly owing to a read error. This chain connects TRBV4-3 to TRBJ2-1, with unresolved D. The J call may be in error: the DNA end matches TRBJ2-7 better. The germline CDR1 and CDR2 sequences are LGHNA and YSLEER. The CDR3 length is 13 residues. The CDR3 region is CASSQRVSYEQYF. DNA of the CDR3: TGTGCCAGCAGCCAACGGGTTTCCTACGAGCAGTACTTC.

V is TRBV7-8 and J is TRBJ2-1; a weak D match, TRBD2 (7 bases). With 6 bases removed from V and 1 base from J, the gap between germline ends came to 13 bases. CDR3 size: 15 residues. Germline CDR1 is SGHVS and CDR2 is FQNEAQ. Here the CDR3 DNA reads TGTGCCAGCAGTATAGGGGGGGCGTCCTACAATGAGCAGTTCTTC. Translating gives CASSIGGASYNEQFF.

V gene TRBV28 combines with J gene TRBJ2-5; D may be TRBD2 (5 bases). CDR1 MDHEN and CDR2 SYDVKM come from the germline V gene. The CDR3 runs 16 residues. Trimming removed 7 bases from V and 5 bases from J, with 23 bases in between. In DNA, the CDR3 is TGTGCCAGCACCCGCGGAGGAGCTCTGCTCCGTGAGACCCAGTACTTC. Translation: CASTRGGALLRETQYF. The full variable domain, completed using reference TRBV28 and TRBJ2-5, is DVKVTQSSRYLVKRTGEKVFLECVQDMDHENMFWYRQDPGLGLRLIYFSYDVKMKEKGDIPEGYSVSREKKERFSLILESASTNQTSMYLCASTRGGALLRETQYFGPGTRLLVL.

The chain links TRBV4-2 to TRBJ2-6, with D possibly TRBD2 on 5 matching bases. CDR3 size: 16 residues. The germline V gene encodes CDR1 LGHNA and CDR2 YNFKEQ. V lost 5 bases and J lost 4, with 15 bases in between. For the CDR3, the DNA is TGTGCCAGCAGCGGAGGAGCTCCCGACGGGGCCAACGTCCTGACTTTC. Residues: CASSGGAPDGANVLTF.

CDR3 protein: CASSQEWGRALYVSGANVLTF. Here the CDR3 DNA reads TGTGCCAGCAGCCAAGAGTGGGGGAGGGCCCTCTATGTCTCTGGGGCCAACGTCCTGACTTTC. The chain combines TRBV3-1 with TRBJ2-6; 7 bases match TRBD2. Germline-derived CDR1 and CDR2 are LGHDT and YNNKEL (reference sequence). V lost 0 bases to trimming and J lost 0 bases; unmatched junction nucleotides: 14. The CDR3 extends over 21 amino acids. The complete variable domain, with remaining parts taken from reference TRBV3-1 and TRBJ2-6, reads DTAVSQTPKYLVTQMGNDKSIKCEQNLGHDTMYWYKQDSKKFLKIMFSYNNKELIINETVPNRFSPKSPDKAHLNLHINSLELGDSAVYFCASSQEWGRALYVSGANVLTFGAGSRLTVL.

This clonotype has just one count. The chain combines TRBV7-2 with TRBJ2-4, with D possibly called TRBD1 or TRBD2 (6 bases each). The V end lost 0 bases, the J end lost 0 bases, and 9 bases lay between the germline ends. Germline CDR1 SGHTA, CDR2 FQGNSA. The CDR3 contains 16 residues. The CDR3 nucleotides are TGTGCCAGCAGCTTAGCGAGGGGGGTAGCCAAAAACATTCAGTACTTC. This sequence encodes CASSLARGVAKNIQYF.

The rearrangement joins TRBV3-1 to TRBJ2-1; TRBD2 matches at 9 bases. CDR3 size: 16 residues. From germline, CDR1 is LGHDT and CDR2 YNNKEL (reference sequence). With V trimmed by 2 bases and J by 1 base, 3 bases remained unmatched. The CDR3 coding sequence is TGTGCCAGCAGCCAACTAACTAGCGGGTCCTACAATGAGCAGTTCTTC. It specifies CASSQLTSGSYNEQFF.

Worth noting for this clonotype: Mismatch with germline at one junction end may stem from a read error. The genes are TRBV7-2 and TRBJ2-1, with 9 positions matching TRBD2. The CDR3 is 14 amino acids. The germline gives CDR1 SGHTA, CDR2 FQGNSA. The chain's CDR3 is CASSLGLAYDEQFF. In DNA form, the CDR3 reads TGTGCCAGCAGCTTGGGACTAGCCTACGATGAGCAGTTCTTC.

The CDR3 reads CASSLTYRGAVYEQYF. CDR3 in DNA: TGTGCCAGCAGTTTAACGTACCGCGGGGCGGTATACGAGCAGTACTTC. This chain uses TRBV27 with TRBJ2-7, with D tentatively TRBD2 (6 bases). The ends were cut back, 2 bases at V and 4 bases at J, with 18 bases in the middle. Germline CDR1 MNHEY, CDR2 SMNVEV (reference sequence). The CDR3 consists of 16 residues.

The J gene is TRBJ2-3, the V gene TRBV5-1, with 9 bases identical to TRBD1. From germline, CDR1 is SGHRS and CDR2 YFSETQ. The CDR3 is made up of 16 amino acids. Unmatched junction bases numbered 5, after V lost 3 bases and J lost 0 bases. CDR3 residues: CASSSRTGASTDTQYF. Here the CDR3 DNA reads TGCGCCAGCAGCTCGCGGACAGGGGCCAGCACAGATACGCAGTATTTT.

The rearrangement uses TRBV7-6 and TRBJ2-3; TRBD1 is a possible D gene (6 bases). V lost 1 base and J 3 bases, leaving 17 bases between the germline ends. The CDR3 covers 17 residues. Germline V gene data show CDR1 as SGHVS and CDR2 as FNYEAQ. The CDR3: CASSLVVQGSRTDTQYF. CDR3 sequence (DNA): TGTGCCAGCAGCTTAGTAGTCCAGGGGAGTAGGACAGATACGCAGTATTTT.

The chain joins TRBV20-1 to TRBJ2-7; D not resolved. Trimming stripped 1 base from V and 10 bases from J, with 11 bases between. CDR1 and CDR2 (germline): DFQATT, SNEGSKA (reference sequence). This CDR3 has 11 amino acids. In DNA form, the CDR3 reads TGCAGTGCTAGAGGGTCTCTTTTCCAGTACTTC. Translation gives CSARGSLFQYF.

This rearrangement joins TRBV20-1 to TRBJ2-5, with 8 bases fitting TRBD2. CDR3 length: 13 amino acids. Germline CDR1 is DFQATT and CDR2 is SNEGSKA (reference sequence). V trimming: 5 bases; J trimming: 5 bases; junction bases outside the gene matches: 7. CDR3 coding DNA: TGCAGTGCTGGGACTAGAATCGGGGAGACCCAGTACTTC. Protein: CSAGTRIGETQYF.

This clonotype was detected a few times. This chain joins TRBV5-1 and TRBJ2-4, with 7 bases fitting TRBD2. The J call is uncertain, as TRBJ2-7 better fits the DNA end. CDR1 and CDR2 from the germline V gene are SGHRS and YFSETQ. This CDR3 contains 15 residues. CDR3 residues: CASSLVAGDFDEQYF. The CDR3 nucleotides are TGCGCCAGCAGCTTGGTTGCGGGGGACTTTGACGAGCAGTACTTC.

The chain uses TRBV11-2 and TRBJ1-6, with no clear D. Trimming stripped 4 bases from V and 0 bases from J, with 10 bases between. Germline V CDR1 and CDR2: SGHAT, FQNNGV. The CDR3 spans 16 residues. The chain's CDR3 is CASSSGLSSYNSPLHF. The CDR3 DNA reads as TGTGCCAGCAGCTCCGGTTTAAGCTCCTATAATTCACCCCTCCACTTT.

This clonotype was counted only a few times. The chain is built from TRBV4-3 and TRBJ2-7, with a weak D call TRBD1 (6 bases). Germline loops: CDR1 LGHNA, CDR2 YSLEER. V gave up 0 bases and J gave up 0 bases, with 12 bases separating them. The CDR3 has 16 amino acids. CDR3 coding DNA: TGCGCCAGCAGCCAAGAAGTAGTCAGGGGCTCCTACGAGCAGTACTTC. This encodes CASSQEVVRGSYEQYF.

This clonotype appeared a few times. The chain is built from TRBV4-3 and TRBJ1-4; D is uncertain. The CDR3 totals 16 residues. Between the trimmed V and J ends, which lost 0 bases and 8 bases, there was a span of 16 bases. Germline V gene lookup returns CDR1 LGHNA and CDR2 YSLEER. The CDR3 DNA is TGCGCCAGCAGCCAAGAAGGCCCTGGCAGCCTAGAAAAACTGTTTTTT. This encodes CASSQEGPGSLEKLFF.

The rearrangement uses TRBV29-1 and TRBJ2-7, with TRBD2 identical over 7 bases. This CDR3 comprises 17 residues. Trimming cost V 6 bases and J 0 bases; bases outside gene matches: 17. Germline V gene data show CDR1 as SQVTM and CDR2 as ANQGSEA. The CDR3, as DNA: TGCAGCGTAAAACTAGTGACCGGGACTACCCCCTCCTACGAGCAGTACTTC. The encoded protein is CSVKLVTGTTPSYEQYF.

The chain joins TRBV2 to TRBJ1-1; D is undetermined. Germline V gene data show CDR1 as SNHLY and CDR2 as FYNNEI. The V end was cut by 3 bases, the J end by 0 bases, with 8 bases between. This CDR3 is built from 14 residues. DNA of the CDR3: TGTGCCAGCAGTGAGCGGAGGGTGAACACTGAAGCTTTCTTT. This gives the protein CASSERRVNTEAFF.